This TCR beta chain was recorded in a study of T cells in localized non-small cell lung cancer. Germline assignment: CDR1 SGHRS and CDR2 YFSETQ. The length of the CDR3 is 16 residues. J gave up 4 bases and V 0 bases, and 6 bases lay outside the gene matches. Generated by immunoSEQ multiplex PCR, the TCRdb table keeps only in-frame clones and is missing some. Here the sample spans just over 70,000 clones, around 85% being singletons. The chain uses TRBV5-1 and TRBJ1-4, with TRBD1 identical over 7 bases. This specimen was peripheral blood, taken before any cancer treatment. The source of this sequence is a male donor at least 60 years old with stage III squamous cell lung carcinoma. This CDR3 is CASSLGGTALNEKLFF. CDR3 bases: TGCGCCAGCAGCTTGGGTGGGACAGCGCTTAATGAAAAACTGTTTTTT.